A selection of T cell receptor beta chains follows, all from one sample in a study of blood T cell repertoires in COVID-19. Generated by immunoSEQ multiplex PCR, the TCRdb table keeps only in-frame clones and is missing some. The sample has around 130,000 clones; roughly 80% are singletons. Sequences were obtained from PBMCs or T cells enriched from blood (not recorded which). The receptor source for this set is a man between 40 and 49 years old with acute COVID-19. The CDR3 runs from the conserved cysteine through the conserved F or W. The order of the fields is CDR3 DNA, CDR3 protein, clone size, V gene, D gene, J gene. D genes are given only for firm matches. Clone sizes are given selectively: once, few, many, or a class where the clone is expanded.

TGTGCCAGCAGCCTTAGCGAGACAAGGCAGTTCTTC	CASSLSETRQFF	.	TRBV12-3/TRBV12-4	.	TRBJ2-1
TGCGCCAGCAGACTAGGTCTAGGGGCCAACGTCCTGACTTTC	CASRLGLGANVLTF	.	TRBV23-1	.	TRBJ2-6
TGTGCCATTTCAAGTTCGGGAGAGACCCAGTACTTC	CAISSSGETQYF	.	TRBV5-4	.	TRBJ2-5
TGTGCCAGTAGTATGGGCACTTCAGGCAATCAGCCCCAGCATTTT	CASSMGTSGNQPQHF	.	TRBV19	.	TRBJ1-5
TGTGCCAGCAGTGAATCAGGGGGCGCTTACACCGGGGAGCTGTTTTTT	CASSESGGAYTGELFF	few	TRBV25-1	TRBD1	TRBJ2-2
TGTGCCAGCAGTCGCAGTACCTACGAGCAGTACTTC	CASSRSTYEQYF	.	TRBV12-3/TRBV12-4	.	TRBJ2-7
TGTGCCAGCAGTTTTACAGGGTCAAGGTATGGCTACACCTTC	CASSFTGSRYGYTF	.	TRBV27	.	TRBJ1-2
TGTGCCAGCTCATCTGGACAGAATCAGCCCCAGCATTTT	CASSSGQNQPQHF	.	TRBV18	.	TRBJ1-5
TGTGCCAGTAGTATCCGACAGGGGGGTTACACTGAAGCTTTCTTT	CASSIRQGGYTEAFF	.	TRBV19	TRBD1	TRBJ1-1
TGTGCCAGCAGTGATGGGGGGGTTCAAGAGACCCAGTACTTC	CASSDGGVQETQYF	.	TRBV6-1	TRBD2	TRBJ2-5
TGTGCCAGCAGTTACTCGGGGACAGTCTCCTACGAGCAGTACTTC	CASSYSGTVSYEQYF	few	TRBV6-5	TRBD1	TRBJ2-7
TGTGCCAGCGGGACTAGGGATATCGGGGAGCAGTACTTC	CASGTRDIGEQYF	.	TRBV5-5	TRBD2	TRBJ2-7
TGTGCCAGCGGACAGGGGTATTCTGGGGCCAACGTCCTGACTTTC	CASGQGYSGANVLTF	.	TRBV19	TRBD1	TRBJ2-6
TGTGCCAGTAGTATCGGGATTAGCTCCTACAATGAGCAGTTCTTC	CASSIGISSYNEQFF	.	TRBV19	.	TRBJ2-1
TGTGCCAGCAGACGGACAGGGGGAGACTATGGCTACACCTTC	CASRRTGGDYGYTF	.	TRBV6-5	TRBD1	TRBJ1-2
TGTGCCAGCTCAGGGACAGAGAGTGGCACTGAAGCTTTCTTT	CASSGTESGTEAFF	.	TRBV18	TRBD1	TRBJ1-1
TGTGCCACCCGGGACAGCAGCACAGATACGCAGTATTTT	CATRDSSTDTQYF	.	TRBV12-3/TRBV12-4	TRBD1	TRBJ2-3